The 9 T cell receptor beta chains given below trace back to one sample, sequenced in a study of cytomegalovirus exposure and HLA in healthy donors. PCR employed 60 Vbeta and 13 Jbeta primers. The protocol was immunoSEQ multiplex PCR, while the TCRdb copy is restricted to in-frame clones and leaves out a portion. This table has roughly 200,000 clones, around 80% appearing once. The sequencing input was PBMCs. Receptors originate from a woman aged 60-70 years in good health and CMV-seropositive.

The chain employs TRBV7-8 and TRBJ2-5; possibly TRBD2 for D (6 bases). Trimming pared 2 bases from V and 4 bases from J, leaving 17 bases between. From germline, CDR1 is SGHVS and CDR2 FQNEAQ. The CDR3 is 16 residues long. CDR3 loop: CASSLLGRGVGETQYF. The CDR3 nucleotides are TGTGCCAGCAGCTTATTAGGTCGCGGGGTCGGAGAGACCCAGTACTTC.

This clone was detected a few times. The V gene is TRBV11-3, the J gene TRBJ1-1; 8 bases match TRBD1. Germline V gives CDR1 SGHNT, CDR2 YENEEA. The CDR3 is 13 amino acids. Trimming at V came to 4 bases and at J to 5 bases, leaving 3 bases not matched to a gene. For the CDR3, the DNA is TGTGCCAGCAGCTCCCACAGGGGGACTGAAGCTTTCTTT. It encodes CASSSHRGTEAFF.

This clone came up a few times. V is TRBV4-1 and J is TRBJ2-1; TRBD2 matches at 9 bases. The J segment lost 10 bases and the V segment lost 4 bases, leaving 14 bases of the junction unmatched. CDR1 MGHRA and CDR2 YSYEKL come from the germline V gene. The CDR3 runs to 16 residues. The CDR3 DNA is TGCGCCAGCAGCCGAGGGGCTAGCGGGGTACCCCCCGAGCAGTTCTTC. This sequence encodes CASSRGASGVPPEQFF.

This clone has more than one count but fewer than ten. The rearrangement uses TRBV6-5 and TRBJ1-2; possible D gene TRBD1, 6 bases. CDR3 length: 15 amino acids. Per the germline V gene, CDR1 is MNHEY and CDR2 is SVGAGI. V lost 8 bases, J lost 4 bases, and 20 bases lay in between. The CDR3 region has the DNA TGTGCCAGCTCACCCCCTACAGGGACGGGCTATGGCTACACCTTC. It specifies CASSPPTGTGYGYTF.

The V gene is TRBV4-1, the J gene TRBJ2-1; 14 bases match TRBD2. Trimming cost V 1 base and J 6 bases; bases outside gene matches: 8. This CDR3 region has 18 residues. Looked up from germline, CDR1 is MGHRA and CDR2 is YSYEKL. CDR3 region: CASSQGFGTSGSGNEQFF. CDR3 sequence (DNA): TGCGCCAGCAGCCAAGGGTTCGGGACTAGCGGGAGTGGCAATGAGCAGTTCTTC.

The V call is TRBV28, the J call TRBJ1-1; D is possibly TRBD1 (6 bases). This CDR3 spans 13 amino acids. Trimming shortened V by 7 bases and J by 2 bases, and 11 bases separated the two germline ends. Germline V lookup: CDR1 MDHEN, CDR2 SYDVKM. Written as DNA, the CDR3 is TGTGCCAGCATCAAACAGGGTAACACTGAAGCTTTCTTT. Amino acid sequence: CASIKQGNTEAFF.

The rearrangement uses TRBV7-9 and TRBJ2-3, with 9 bases aligning to TRBD2. Trimming removed 5 bases from V and 3 bases from J; junction bases left unmatched: 9. The CDR3 consists of 16 residues. CDR1 SEHNR and CDR2 FQNEAQ come from the germline V gene (reference sequence). CDR3 sequence (DNA): TGTGCCAGCAGCATGACTAGCGGAACGGGGACAGATACGCAGTATTTT. Encoded protein: CASSMTSGTGTDTQYF.

This clone has a single count. The genes are TRBV5-6 and TRBJ1-1; 9 bases line up with TRBD1. In germline, CDR1 is SGHDT, CDR2 YYEEEE. This CDR3 has 12 residues. The junction had 5 bases not matched to a gene; V was cut back by 2 bases and J by 12 bases. Here the CDR3 reads CASSFLGQGTFF. The CDR3, as DNA: TGTGCCAGCAGCTTTTTGGGACAGGGAACTTTCTTT. Supplemented by reference TRBV5-6 and TRBJ1-1, the full variable domain reads DAGVTQSPTHLIKTRGQQVTLRCSPKSGHDTVSWYQQALGQGPQFIFQYYEEEERQRGNFPDRFSGHQFPNYSSELNVNALLLGDSALYLCASSFLGQGTFFGQGTRLTVV.

The J gene is TRBJ2-3, the V gene TRBV29-1; TRBD2 might be the D (5 bases). The CDR3 is made up of 14 amino acids. The V end lost 2 bases, the J end lost 1 base, and 10 bases lay between the germline ends. CDR1 and CDR2 from the germline V gene are SQVTM and ANQGSEA. This CDR3 is CSVEPAAGTDTQYF. The CDR3 region has the DNA TGCAGCGTTGAACCAGCGGCGGGCACAGATACGCAGTATTTT.